This T cell receptor (beta chain) was identified in a study of T cell responses to AZD1222 COVID-19 vaccine. Turning to the study itself: Second-dose intervals of approximately 4 or approximately 12 weeks were pooled. Points from the study as a whole: Spike regions recognized by vaccine-associated CD4 TCRs spanned the protein, led by 160-218 and 743-854. Breadth and depth of Spike-specific TCRs rose after two AZD1222 doses. Mostly white British, mostly female donors; authors suggested clonal diversity may be underestimated.

Sequencing was performed with immunoSEQ multiplex PCR; in TCRdb, only in-frame clones are kept and a portion is missing. The sample lists tens of thousands of clones, just over 85% occurring once. The germline gives CDR1 SNHLY, CDR2 FYNNEI. V lost 5 bases and J lost 8; bases outside the gene matches: 10. CDR3 length equals 16 residues. Concerning this clone: The antigen is not known.

The source of this sequence is an adult in good health. The input for sequencing was peripheral blood, taken on day 0 of AZD1222 vaccination. V gene TRBV2 combines with J gene TRBJ2-1; 12 bases agree with TRBD1. This CDR3 reads CASSSGGQGARDEQFF. In DNA, the CDR3 is TGTGCCAGCAGTTCGGGGGGACAGGGGGCGCGGGATGAGCAGTTCTTC.